Below, 27 T cell receptor beta chains from the same sample are listed, as sequenced in a study of cytomegalovirus exposure and HLA in healthy donors. The PCR was carried out with 60 Vbeta primers and 13 Jbeta primers. Sequenced by immunoSEQ multiplex PCR; TCRdb stores in-frame clones only, minus some. The table lists about 130,000 clones, approximately 61% of them singletons. Material for sequencing was PBMCs. These receptors were taken from a human donor in good health.

The V call is TRBV6-1, the J call TRBJ1-2, with D possibly matching TRBD1 (6 bases). The CDR3 has 12 residues. Per germline, CDR1 MNHNS and CDR2 SASEGT. Trimming shortened V by 10 bases and J by 4 bases, and 13 bases separated the two germline ends. DNA for the CDR3: TGTGCCACCGGGAGGGGGGTCTATGGCTACACCTTC. This encodes CATGRGVYGYTF.

This clone has a handful of counts. This rearrangement joins TRBV4-1 to TRBJ2-3, with TRBD2 identical over 10 bases. After removal of 7 bases from V and 0 bases from J, the junction contained 7 bases not matched to a gene. The V gene's germline CDR1 is MGHRA and CDR2 YSYEKL. CDR3 length equals 16 residues. The CDR3 region has the DNA TGCGCCAGCACTTCAGAACTAGCGGGGAGCACAGATACGCAGTATTTT. As protein: CASTSELAGSTDTQYF.

The genes are TRBV28 and TRBJ2-1, with D possibly being TRBD2 (5 bases). The CDR3 runs to 13 residues. CDR1 and CDR2 from the germline V gene are MDHEN and SYDVKM. V lost 5 bases, J lost 2 bases, and 7 bases lay in between. The chain's CDR3 is CASSRGTYNEQFF. The CDR3 region has the DNA TGTGCCAGCAGTCGGGGTACCTACAATGAGCAGTTCTTC. The full variable domain, in which reference TRBV28 and TRBJ2-1 provide the parts outside the CDR3, is DVKVTQSSRYLVKRTGEKVFLECVQDMDHENMFWYRQDPGLGLRLIYFSYDVKMKEKGDIPEGYSVSREKKERFSLILESASTNQTSMYLCASSRGTYNEQFFGPGTRLTVL.

The chain employs TRBV7-2 and TRBJ2-7; 10 bases line up with TRBD2. CDR3 length equals 14 residues. CDR1 and CDR2 (germline): SGHTA, FQGNSA. The V and J ends lost 5 bases and 6 bases, in that order; junction bases with no gene match: 7. The CDR3 DNA sequence: TGTGCCAGCAGCCCAGCGGGAGGGCCGTTCGAGCAGTACTTC. Residues: CASSPAGGPFEQYF.

The count of this clone is one. CDR3 nucleotides: TGTGCCAGCAGCACCCGACTAGCGGGAGCGGTCTACAATGAGCAGTTCTTC. Its protein product is CASSTRLAGAVYNEQFF. This chain connects TRBV14 to TRBJ2-1; 12 bases line up with TRBD2. There are 17 residues in the CDR3. The germline V gene encodes CDR1 SGHDN and CDR2 FVKESK. V dropped 5 bases and J dropped 3; count of bases not matched to a gene: 8. Supplemented by reference TRBV14 and TRBJ2-1, the full variable domain reads EAGVTQFPSHSVIEKGQTVTLRCDPISGHDNLYWYRRVMGKEIKFLLHFVKESKQDESGMPNNRFLAERTGGTYSTLKVQPAELEDSGVYFCASSTRLAGAVYNEQFFGPGTRLTVL.

There are a few counts of this clone. This chain connects TRBV28 to TRBJ2-7; D is uncertain. Germline CDR1 reads MDHEN; CDR2 reads SYDVKM. The CDR3 loop spans 14 amino acids. Trimming removed 4 bases from V and 2 bases from J, with 12 bases in between. CDR3 DNA: TGTGCCAGCAGTTCCCCCGGCAGGACCTACGAGCAGTACTTC. Translated: CASSSPGRTYEQYF.

The J gene is TRBJ2-4, the V gene TRBV15; TRBD2 aligns across 13 bases. The CDR3 is 19 residues long. V shed 1 base and J 0 bases; nucleotides not matched to a gene: 6. In germline, CDR1 is LNHNV, CDR2 YYDKDF (reference sequence). The CDR3 region has the DNA TGTGCCACCAGCAGAGTAGCGGGACTAGCGGGAATAGCCAAAAACATTCAGTACTTC. Translating it yields CATSRVAGLAGIAKNIQYF.

The chain has TRBV4-1 and TRBJ2-5; a possible D gene is TRBD2 (6 bases). The CDR3 spans 14 residues. Germline CDR1 and CDR2: MGHRA and YSYEKL. V was trimmed by 3 bases and J by 5 bases, leaving 13 bases between them. DNA of the CDR3: TGCGCCAGCAGCCAGGGGACTTCTGGGGAGACCCAGTACTTC. It codes for CASSQGTSGETQYF.

V is TRBV7-3 and J is TRBJ2-1; TRBD2 matches at 9 bases. Germline-derived CDR1 and CDR2 are SGHTA and FQGTGA. Germline trimming cut 1 base from V and 8 bases from J; bases unmatched to any gene: 9. This CDR3 has 16 residues. The CDR3 DNA reads TGTGCCAGCAGCTTAAGGGGTAGCGGGAGTTCCTATGAGCAGTTCTTC. It specifies CASSLRGSGSSYEQFF.

CDR3 protein: CASSLIPGLAALGAYEQYF. As DNA, the CDR3 is TGTGCCAGCAGCTTAATCCCGGGACTAGCAGCCCTTGGCGCCTACGAGCAGTACTTC. The genes are TRBV11-2 and TRBJ2-7; 9 bases are shared with TRBD2. V was clipped by 2 bases and J by 2 bases; unmatched bases: 16. The CDR3 is 19 amino acids. Germline CDR1 and CDR2: SGHAT and FQNNGV.

The V and J genes are TRBV18 and TRBJ1-2, with 7 bases identical to TRBD1. Unmatched junction bases numbered 0, after V lost 3 bases and J lost 2 bases. The CDR3 runs to 13 residues. CDR1 is KGHSH and CDR2 is LQKENI in the germline V gene. Here the CDR3 reads CASSPGQNYGYTF. The DNA for the CDR3 is TGTGCCAGCTCACCGGGACAGAACTATGGCTACACCTTC.

This clone was detected only a few times. V gene TRBV19 combines with J gene TRBJ2-7; 8 bases line up with TRBD1. V lost 3 bases and J lost 3; bases outside the gene matches: 7. Germline V CDR1 and CDR2: LNHDA, SQIVND (reference sequence). The CDR3 runs 15 residues. The CDR3: CASSITGQGFYEQYF. DNA of the CDR3: TGTGCCAGTAGTATTACAGGACAGGGTTTCTACGAGCAGTACTTC.

This clone was seen more than once but under ten times. The gene calls are TRBV19 and TRBJ1-2; D remains unclear. Germline CDR1 LNHDA, CDR2 SQIVND (reference sequence). The CDR3 is made up of 12 amino acids. Trimming removed 1 base at V and 13 bases at J, with 13 bases between. The CDR3: CASSIGSRDFTF. Here the CDR3 DNA reads TGTGCCAGTAGTATAGGGAGCCGGGATTTCACCTTC.

The chain combines TRBV27 with TRBJ1-2, with TRBD1 matching over 7 bases. The CDR3 runs to 14 residues. Germline V gene sequence: CDR1 MNHEY, CDR2 SMNVEV (reference sequence). J lost 4 bases, V lost 2 bases, and 4 bases had no gene match. The CDR3 loop reads CASSLQGVGYGYTF. The CDR3 DNA reads TGTGCCAGCAGTTTACAGGGGGTCGGCTATGGCTACACCTTC.

The chain joins TRBV5-4 to TRBJ2-5; maybe TRBD1 (5 bases). This CDR3 contains 15 residues. Trimming stripped 0 bases from V and 2 bases from J, with 11 bases between. Looked up from germline, CDR1 is SGHNT and CDR2 is YYREEE (reference sequence). The CDR3: CASSLAGTGQETQYF. CDR3 nucleotides: TGTGCCAGCAGCTTGGCCGGAACAGGACAAGAGACCCAGTACTTC. Using reference TRBV5-4 and TRBJ2-5 for the parts outside the CDR3, the full variable domain is ETGVTQSPTHLIKTRGQQVTLRCSSQSGHNTVSWYQQALGQGPQFIFQYYREEENGRGNFPPRFSGLQFPNYSSELNVNALELDDSALYLCASSLAGTGQETQYFGPGTRLLVL.

The rearrangement uses TRBV6-5 and TRBJ2-1; 8 nucleotides line up with TRBD1. The V and J ends lost 6 bases and 6 bases, in that order; junction bases with no gene match: 7. The germline gives CDR1 MNHEY, CDR2 SVGAGI. The CDR3 has 14 amino acids. CDR3 sequence (DNA): TGTGCCAGCAGGAGGCGGACAGGGAGCAATGAGCAGTTCTTC. Translated: CASRRRTGSNEQFF.

This clone was recorded once. The chain links TRBV28 to TRBJ2-7, with unresolved D. CDR1 MDHEN and CDR2 SYDVKM come from the germline V gene. The ends were cut back, 7 bases at V and 2 bases at J, with 12 bases in the middle. This CDR3 is 13 amino acids long. The CDR3 spells CASTNNSPYEQYF. DNA of the CDR3: TGTGCCAGCACCAATAACAGTCCCTACGAGCAGTACTTC. Looking up the rest from reference TRBV28 and TRBJ2-7 gives the full variable domain: DVKVTQSSRYLVKRTGEKVFLECVQDMDHENMFWYRQDPGLGLRLIYFSYDVKMKEKGDIPEGYSVSREKKERFSLILESASTNQTSMYLCASTNNSPYEQYFGPGTRLTVT.

The chain is built from TRBV7-9 and TRBJ2-1; 8 bases map to TRBD2. Germline CDR1 SEHNR, CDR2 FQNEAQ (reference sequence). Losses at the gene ends were 5 bases for V and 0 bases for J; bases not matched to a gene: 6. CDR3 size: 16 residues. CDR3: CASSPAGGTSYNEQFF. CDR3 in DNA: TGTGCCAGCAGCCCGGCGGGGGGTACCTCCTACAATGAGCAGTTCTTC.

The chain carries TRBV6-1 and TRBJ1-2; 7 nucleotides match TRBD1. Germline V lookup: CDR1 MNHNS, CDR2 SASEGT. Losses at the gene ends were 4 bases for V and 0 bases for J; bases not matched to a gene: 2. The CDR3 covers 14 residues. Here the CDR3 DNA reads TGTGCCAGCAGTGCCGGACAGGCTAACTATGGCTACACCTTC. Its protein is CASSAGQANYGYTF.

The CDR3 DNA is TGTGCCAGCAGTTGGGACAGAGGGACAGATACGCAGTATTTT. This translates into CASSWDRGTDTQYF. The V call is TRBV27, the J call TRBJ2-3; 7 nucleotides agree with TRBD1. V was clipped by 4 bases and J by 3 bases; unmatched bases: 4. Looked up from germline, CDR1 is MNHEY and CDR2 is SMNVEV (reference sequence). The CDR3 is 14 residues long.

This rearrangement joins TRBV9 to TRBJ2-7; the D gene is possibly TRBD1 (6 bases). V was cut by 3 bases and J by 1 base, with 17 bases left in between. The CDR3 extends over 16 amino acids. Looked up from germline, CDR1 is SGDLS and CDR2 is YYNGEE. CDR3 residues: CASSAGSGHSSYEQYF. DNA of the CDR3: TGTGCCAGCAGCGCAGGTTCGGGACACAGTTCCTACGAGCAGTACTTC. The complete variable domain, with remaining parts taken from reference TRBV9 and TRBJ2-7, reads DSGVTQTPKHLITATGQRVTLRCSPRSGDLSVYWYQQSLDQGLQFLIQYYNGEERAKGNILERFSAQQFPDLHSELNLSSLELGDSALYFCASSAGSGHSSYEQYFGPGTRLTVT.

The chain uses TRBV28 and TRBJ1-5; D may be TRBD1 (6 bases). Germline CDR1 is MDHEN and CDR2 is SYDVKM. V lost 2 bases and J lost 2, with 19 bases in between. This CDR3 comprises 18 residues. CDR3 in amino acids: CASSLIGGAGFGNQPQHF. In nucleotides, the CDR3 is TGTGCCAGCAGTTTAATTGGGGGGGCAGGGTTTGGCAATCAGCCCCAGCATTTT.

The CDR3 DNA is TGTGCCAGCACCGGGACAGTAAATCCCGGGGAGCTGTTTTTT. Its protein is CASTGTVNPGELFF. J is TRBJ2-2 and V is TRBV11-1, with 7 bases aligning to TRBD1. This CDR3 region has 14 residues. V lost 7 bases to trimming and J lost 6 bases; unmatched junction nucleotides: 8. Germline CDR1 reads SGHAT; CDR2 reads FQDESV (reference sequence).

This rearrangement joins TRBV13 to TRBJ2-1; TRBD2 matches at 7 bases. With 5 bases clipped from V and 7 bases from J, the junction kept 14 bases outside the gene matches. Germline V lookup: CDR1 PRHDT, CDR2 FYEKMQ (reference sequence). This CDR3 comprises 16 residues. This chain's CDR3 is CASSPRRRGSWNEQFF. The DNA for the CDR3 is TGTGCCAGCAGCCCACGCCGTCGCGGGAGTTGGAATGAGCAGTTCTTC.

The chain combines TRBV7-9 with TRBJ2-2, with D possibly TRBD1 on 6 matching bases. CDR3 size: 17 residues. The V gene's germline CDR1 is SEHNR and CDR2 FQNEAQ (reference sequence). The germline V and J ends were trimmed by 1 base and 2 bases, with 14 bases remaining between them. The CDR3 region has the DNA TGTGCCAGCAGCTTAGGCTTGGGACAAATAAACACCGGGGAGCTGTTTTTT. It is translated as CASSLGLGQINTGELFF.

The V gene is TRBV5-1, the J gene TRBJ2-1; 11 bases match TRBD2. Looked up from germline, CDR1 is SGHRS and CDR2 is YFSETQ. V trimming: 4 bases; J trimming: 9 bases; junction bases outside the gene matches: 12. The length of the CDR3 is 16 residues. DNA for the CDR3: TGCGCCAGCAGCACCGGGACTAGCGGACTACATCGTGAGCAGTTCTTC. This codes for CASSTGTSGLHREQFF.

This clone has a single count. V is TRBV6-1 and J is TRBJ1-1; D perhaps matches TRBD1 (5 bases). The CDR3 contains 13 residues. Germline CDR1 is MNHNS and CDR2 is SASEGT. V gave up 5 bases and J gave up 6 bases, with 13 bases separating them. The CDR3 reads CASSRDVQAEAFF. CDR3 sequence (DNA): TGTGCCAGCAGTAGAGATGTACAGGCTGAAGCTTTCTTT.